This TCR beta chain stems from a study of early T cells in non-severe SARS-CoV-2 infection. This clonotype was counted ten times or more. TCRdb used MiXCR to reprocess the 5' RACE reads, holding one entry per CDR3 protein. The data show about 28,000 distinct CDR3 sequences, about 4.6% seen once. V shed 5 bases, J shed 3 bases, and the junction held 5 bases outside the gene matches. The CDR3 extends over 13 amino acids. In germline, CDR1 is DFQATT, CDR2 SNEGSKA (reference sequence). This sequence originates from an adult who was a healthcare worker with PCR-confirmed SARS-CoV-2 infection or an uninfected control (not recorded which). This sample comprised whole blood, obtained at baseline. This chain connects TRBV20-1 to TRBJ2-5; TRBD2 matches 8 bases. The CDR3 is CSAGWRGEETQYF. The DNA of the CDR3 is TGCAGTGCTGGGTGGCGGGGGGAAGAGACCCAGTACTTC.